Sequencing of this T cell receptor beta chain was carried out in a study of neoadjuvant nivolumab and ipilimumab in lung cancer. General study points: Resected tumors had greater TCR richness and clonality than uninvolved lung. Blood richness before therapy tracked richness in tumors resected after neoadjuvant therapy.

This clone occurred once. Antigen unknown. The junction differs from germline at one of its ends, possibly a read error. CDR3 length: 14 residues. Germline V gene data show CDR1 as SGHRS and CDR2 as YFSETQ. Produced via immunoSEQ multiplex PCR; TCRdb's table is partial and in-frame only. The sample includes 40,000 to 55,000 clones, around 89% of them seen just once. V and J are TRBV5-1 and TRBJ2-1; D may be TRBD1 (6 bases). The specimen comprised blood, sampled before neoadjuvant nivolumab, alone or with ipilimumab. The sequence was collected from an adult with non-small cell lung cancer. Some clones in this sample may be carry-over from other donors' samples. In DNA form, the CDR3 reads TGCGCCAGCAGCTTGAAAGGGGGTGCGGGCGCTCCTCTCTTC. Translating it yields CASSLKGGAGAPLF.